The entry below describes one T cell receptor (beta chain). The antigen is not known. Germline V gene data show CDR1 as SQVTM and CDR2 as ANQGSEA. The CDR3 loop spans 14 amino acids. The sample belongs to a study of CXCR3-negative and CXCR3-positive naive CD8 T cells. Broader study findings: The study found more hydrophobic TRB CDR3s in CXCR3-positive naive cells than in CXCR3-negative naive cells.

Libraries of TRB cDNA were made by 5' RACE and carried UMIs. TCRdb reprocessed the 5' RACE reads and keeps a single row for each CDR3 protein, giving no DNA. The listing records 130,000 to 150,000 distinct CDR3 sequences. V usage is TRBV29-1 and J usage is TRBJ2-2; TCRdb's D gene call, TRBD2, goes unchecked for lack of DNA. The specimen sequenced was naive CXCR3+ CD8+ T cells from blood. Regarding subset: CD45RO-CCR7+CD27+CD95- naive CD8+ T cells expressing CXCR3 (TNR3+). This clonotype was sampled from a human donor in good health. Some clones in this sample may be carry-over from other donors' samples. The CDR3 protein is CSVVTSGNTGELFF.